This note documents a single T cell receptor (beta chain) sequence. Seattle-derived patients entered the study during active infection and were followed longitudinally. The V end lost 4 bases, the J end lost 6 bases, and 15 bases lay between the germline ends. Germline CDR1 SGHNT, CDR2 YENEEA. This CDR3 is built from 14 residues. The data are from a study of blood T cell repertoires in COVID-19. Whole-study context: COVID-19 samples, acute and convalescent, were from the United States, Italy and Spain. Sources were T cells, B-cell-depleted T cells, or PBMCs; the material itself was cDNA or gDNA.

In the original analysis: Amplification with reference gene primers provided the estimates of nucleated cell counts. The protocol was immunoSEQ multiplex PCR, while the TCRdb copy is restricted to in-frame clones and leaves out a portion. The DNA gave D and trimming, while V, J and clone size come from that table. The data hold 300,000 or so clones, with approximately 87% observed a single time. The clonotype comes from a woman in her twenties or thirties with COVID-19, enrolled during active disease. The sequenced material came from peripheral blood. This chain uses TRBV11-3 with TRBJ1-1; D is ambiguous. The CDR3 coding sequence is TGTGCCAGCAGCTCACCTCCCGAGGTGTCTGAAGCTTTCTTT. Translating it yields CASSSPPEVSEAFF. The complete variable domain, with remaining parts taken from reference TRBV11-3 and TRBJ1-1, reads EAGVVQSPRYKIIEKKQPVAFWCNPISGHNTLYWYLQNLGQGPELLIRYENEEAVDDSQLPKDRFSAERLKGVDSTLKIQPAELGDSAVYLCASSSPPEVSEAFFGQGTRLTVV.